The next 20 T cell receptor beta chains were all read from a single sample in a study of vaccination and CD4 T cells after COVID-19 (dated by TCRdb to the early 2020s). The library was prepared using PCR. Sequenced on an Illumina iSeq 100. TCR sequencing of DNA from cultured CD4+ T cells used the Oncomine TCR Beta short-read assay at the Johns Hopkins FTIC core. The public sequencing data were trimmed at Q25 with fastp and processed into clonotypes with MiXCR by TCRdb, which kept only in-frame beta chains. Each record represents a unique CDR3 protein, reported with the most common genes and DNA among its rows. For this sample there are under 4,500 distinct CDR3 sequences; roughly 17% appear just once. The ten largest clones capture under 25% of the sample. The antigens of these receptors remain unknown. In light of the paper, this sample's treatment or condition label describes: roughly 10-day PBMC culture with coronavirus spike peptide pools or control peptides (ViraFEST assay).

Material: CD4+ T cells from blood, cultured in vitro. The receptors come from a human donor who had recovered from COVID-19.

This clonotype is medium-sized (0.01 to 0.1%) in the sample. CDR3 residues: CASSPGNSYGYTF. The CDR3 DNA reads TGTGCCAGCAGTCCAGGGAATTCTTATGGCTACACCTTC. This chain uses TRBV2 with TRBJ1-2, with a possible D match to TRBD1 (5 bases). CDR1 and CDR2 from the germline V gene are SNHLY and FYNNEI. The CDR3 spans 13 residues. The V end lost 5 bases, the J end lost 5 bases, and 12 bases lay between the germline ends.

By frequency in the sample, this clonotype is hyperexpanded (1% or more). The CDR3: CASGEGNTIYF. Here the CDR3 DNA reads TGTGCCAGCGGGGAGGGAAACACCATATATTTT. The rearrangement links TRBV28 to TRBJ1-3; D is unclear. Between the trimmed V and J ends, which lost 8 bases and 4 bases, there was a span of 6 bases. The CDR3 has 11 amino acids. Germline V gene sequence: CDR1 MDHEN, CDR2 SYDVKM.

About this clonotype: One base away lies a much larger clone, so this may be a sequencing read error. V is TRBV18 and J is TRBJ1-6; D is unresolved. The CDR3 sequence is 15 residues long. Germline assignment: CDR1 KGHSH and CDR2 LQKENI. The CDR3 nucleotides read TGTGTCAGCTCCCCAGGAACTAGCTATAATTCACCCCTCCACTTT. This gives the protein CVSSPGTSYNSPLHF.

This clonotype has more than one count but fewer than ten. This rearrangement joins TRBV20-1 to TRBJ2-5; tentatively, D is TRBD1 (5 bases). The V and J ends lost 6 bases and 9 bases respectively, with 26 bases between them. Germline assignment: CDR1 DFQATT and CDR2 SNEGSKA (reference sequence). The CDR3 is made up of 15 amino acids. CDR3: CSAMSGQDKISAQYF. CDR3 DNA: TGCAGTGCCATGAGTGGGCAGGACAAAATTTCGGCCCAGTACTTC.

In this sample, this clonotype turned up a few times. The junction shows a germline mismatch at one end, possibly a read error. This sequence joins TRBV2 and TRBJ1-1, with a possible D match to TRBD1 (6 bases). The V gene's germline CDR1 is SNHLY and CDR2 FYNNEI. CDR3 length equals 13 residues. The CDR3 sequence: CASSVTRDKVPVF. The CDR3 DNA follows: TGTGCCAGCAGTGTAACCCGGGACAAGGTCCCTGTCTTT.

In this sample, this clonotype turned up a few times. The J gene is TRBJ2-3, the V gene TRBV7-9; D perhaps matches TRBD2 (5 bases). CDR1 SEHNR and CDR2 FQNEAQ come from the germline V gene (reference sequence). CDR3 size: 14 residues. V gave up 5 bases and J gave up 4 bases, with 13 bases separating them. Written as DNA, the CDR3 is TGTGCCAGCAGCATTACGGGGTCACCAGATACGCAGTATTTT. Translated, it gives CASSITGSPDTQYF.

By sample fraction, this clonotype is medium-sized. The chain carries TRBV6-1 and TRBJ1-3; TRBD1 agrees at 7 bases. Trimming removed 2 bases from V and 1 base from J; junction bases left unmatched: 8. The CDR3 totals 17 residues. Germline CDR1 MNHNS, CDR2 SASEGT. The CDR3 reads CASSEISGGTSGNTIYF. In nucleotides, the CDR3 is TGTGCCAGCAGTGAAATTTCAGGGGGGACATCTGGAAACACCATATATTTT.

This clonotype has only a few counts. The chain links TRBV6-2 or TRBV6-3 to TRBJ2-5; tentatively, D is TRBD1 or TRBD2 (5 bases each). Germline V CDR1 and CDR2: MNHEY, SVGEGT. Trimming pared 2 bases from V and 3 bases from J, leaving 13 bases between. This CDR3 comprises 15 residues. The CDR3 reads CASSYEGSGKETQYF. The CDR3, as DNA: TGTGCCAGCAGTTACGAGGGGTCGGGGAAAGAGACCCAGTACTTC.

This chain uses TRBV29-1 with TRBJ2-7; D may be TRBD1 (5 bases). CDR3 length: 13 residues. Deletions cut 4 bases from V and 0 bases from J, with 10 bases between. The V gene's germline CDR1 is SQVTM and CDR2 ANQGSEA. The CDR3 DNA follows: TGCAGCGTTGCCAGACAGTTCTCCTACGAGCAGTACTTC. Amino acids: CSVARQFSYEQYF.

This clonotype was seen more than once but under ten times. The gene calls are TRBV2 and TRBJ1-4; the D is unclear. Germline assignment: CDR1 SNHLY and CDR2 FYNNEI. The CDR3 extends over 14 amino acids. Trimming took off 3 bases at V and 6 bases at J, with 11 bases between the two ends. The CDR3 region is CASSDRGADEKLFF. The CDR3 coding sequence is TGTGCCAGCAGTGACCGGGGAGCCGATGAAAAACTGTTTTTT.

This clonotype has more than one count but fewer than ten. V gene TRBV3-1 combines with J gene TRBJ2-2; D is ambiguous. This CDR3 comprises 13 residues. In germline, CDR1 is LGHDT, CDR2 YNNKEL (reference sequence). The V gene lost 4 bases and the J gene lost 3 bases, with 6 bases spanning the gap. The CDR3 loop reads CASSPLDTGELFF. As DNA, the CDR3 is TGTGCCAGCAGCCCTCTGGACACCGGGGAGCTGTTTTTT.

This clonotype came up a few times. The gene calls are TRBV18 and TRBJ2-5; D possibly corresponds to TRBD1 (6 bases). The V gene's germline CDR1 is KGHSH and CDR2 LQKENI. The V end was cut by 6 bases, the J end by 3 bases, with 14 bases between. The CDR3 is made up of 14 amino acids. CDR3 sequence: CASSLTGLEETQYF. CDR3 nucleotide sequence: TGTGCCAGCTCCCTGACAGGCCTAGAAGAGACCCAGTACTTC.

This clonotype was observed a handful of times. The gene calls are TRBV7-9 and TRBJ2-3; the match to TRBD2 covers 12 bases. The CDR3 length is 16 residues. From germline, CDR1 is SEHNR and CDR2 FQNEAQ (reference sequence). V was pared by 5 bases and J by 5 bases, with 8 bases of the junction left unmatched. CDR3 bases: TGTGCCAGCAGCGCCCGACTAGCGGGGGCGGTAGATACGCAGTATTTT. Translating it yields CASSARLAGAVDTQYF.

The chain combines TRBV5-4 with TRBJ2-5, with 12 bases lining up with TRBD2. CDR3 length: 17 residues. V dropped 6 bases and J dropped 3; count of bases not matched to a gene: 12. CDR1 is SGHNT, CDR2 YYREEE, per germline (reference sequence). CDR3 DNA sequence: TGTGCCAGCAATACAGGGGTGACTAGCGGGGGAGAAGAGACCCAGTACTTC. It is translated as CASNTGVTSGGEETQYF.

This clonotype appeared a few times. The CDR3 protein is CASSPGLAETQYF. Here the CDR3 DNA reads TGTGCCAGCAGCCCCGGACTAGCGGAGACCCAGTACTTC. The chain links TRBV7-3 to TRBJ2-5; TRBD2 matches 9 bases. The trim removed 5 bases at V and 5 bases at J, leaving 3 bases unmatched. Per the germline V gene, CDR1 is SGHTA and CDR2 is FQGTGA. This CDR3 is built from 13 residues. Full variable domain (missing parts from reference TRBV7-3 and TRBJ2-5): GAGVSQTPSNKVTEKGKYVELRCDPISGHTALYWYRQSLGQGPEFLIYFQGTGAADDSGLPNDRFFAVRPEGSVSTLKIQRTERGDSAVYLCASSPGLAETQYFGPGTRLLVL.

The V and J genes are TRBV5-1 and TRBJ2-3; 7 nucleotides line up with TRBD1. The CDR3 runs 15 residues. The germline V gene encodes CDR1 SGHRS and CDR2 YFSETQ. V gave up 0 bases and J gave up 5 bases; unmatched junction bases: 6. CDR3 coding DNA: TGCGCCAGCAGCTTGGCCGACAGGGAAGGAGATACGCAGTATTTT. Translating gives CASSLADREGDTQYF.

The chain couples TRBV5-6 to TRBJ1-4, with TRBD1 matching 8 bases. In germline, CDR1 is SGHDT, CDR2 YYEEEE. V was clipped by 4 bases and J by 6 bases; unmatched bases: 8. This CDR3 has 15 amino acids. CDR3 sequence (DNA): TGTGCCAGCAGCGGACCAGACAGGGGAGATGAAAAACTGTTTTTT. Translation: CASSGPDRGDEKLFF.

This clonotype was detected a few times. The chain carries TRBV20-1 and TRBJ2-3, with TRBD2 matching 12 bases. Per germline, CDR1 DFQATT and CDR2 SNEGSKA (reference sequence). This CDR3 comprises 16 residues. Trimming removed 3 bases from V and 6 bases from J; junction bases left unmatched: 10. CDR3 nucleotides: TGCAGTGCTAGCCACCGACTAGCGGGGGTTCTGGATACGCAGTATTTT. Its protein is CSASHRLAGVLDTQYF.

This clonotype was seen a few times. The chain uses TRBV6-5 and TRBJ2-5, with D maybe TRBD2 (6 bases). This CDR3 spans 14 amino acids. From germline, CDR1 is MNHEY and CDR2 SVGAGI. V shed 1 base and J shed 3 bases, with 9 bases lying between them. The CDR3 DNA is TGTGCCAGCAGTTACTTTTCTAGCGAAGAGACCCAGTACTTC. It encodes CASSYFSSEETQYF.

This chain uses TRBV5-8 with TRBJ1-1; D possibly corresponds to TRBD1 (6 bases). V lost 3 bases and J 5 bases, leaving 14 bases between the germline ends. The CDR3 sequence is 14 residues long. Looked up from germline, CDR1 is SGHTS and CDR2 is YDEGEE. Here the CDR3 DNA reads TGTGCCAGCAGCTGGGGGCGGGGGTGGACTGAAGCTTTCTTT. Its translation: CASSWGRGWTEAFF.